This T cell receptor beta chain was identified in a study of long-term antiretroviral therapy in people with HIV. General observations from the study: The data indicate that diversity increased after ART but remained below transplant donor controls.

Per germline, CDR1 SNHLY and CDR2 FYNNEI. Deletions cut 7 bases from V and 1 base from J, with 19 bases between. The CDR3 extends over 16 amino acids. Sequencing relied on immunoSEQ assay v3.0, run at survey level. Samples were sequenced targeting roughly 35,000-50,000 T-cell genomes each. The assay was immunoSEQ multiplex PCR, and TCRdb's table has in-frame clones only and misses some. The table lists roughly 15,000 clones, about 80% of them singletons. A word on this clone: Antigen specificity is unknown.

The receptor was derived from a man between 18 and 29 years old with HIV. The genes are TRBV2 and TRBJ1-2, with D perhaps TRBD1 (5 bases). The source material was unsorted PBMCs, sampled 0.1 years after starting antiretroviral therapy. The CDR3, as DNA: TGTGCCAGCACCTCAAGCCGGGACGGATTTAACTATGGCTACACCTTC. It encodes CASTSSRDGFNYGYTF.